The rows below give T cell receptor beta chains drawn from one sample of a study of blood T cell repertoires in COVID-19. Libraries were prepared by immunoSEQ multiplex PCR; TCRdb keeps only in-frame clonotypes and omits some of them. The sample yields 250,000 to 350,000 clones, around 88% seen once. The sequencing input was peripheral blood. The receptors come from a man younger than 40 with acute or convalescent COVID-19. Both conserved end residues are part of each CDR3. Each record gives: J gene, clone size, D gene, V gene, CDR3 DNA, CDR3 protein. The D gene is left open where the match is weak. Only some rows state a clone size, as once, few, many or a class for expanded clones.

>TRBJ1-4|-|-|TRBV6-1
TGTGCCAGCAGTGAACTAAGGGGCAGGGGCCGTGCAACTAATGAAAAACTGTTTTTT
CASSELRGRGRATNEKLFF
>TRBJ2-7|once|TRBD2|TRBV27
TGTGCCAGCAGTAAAGGGACTAGTGGGTACGAGCAGTACTTC
CASSKGTSGYEQYF
>TRBJ1-1|-|-|TRBV2
TGTGCCAGCAGTGAGGAGGAGAGGAGGTTGAGGGCCGGGGAAGCTTTCTTT
CASSEEERRLRAGEAFF
>TRBJ2-1|-|-|TRBV12-2
TGTGCAAGTCGCTTGTTGTCTCGGGAGCCTGTCTACAATGAGCAGTTCTTC
CASRLLSREPVYNEQFF
>TRBJ2-7|-|TRBD1|TRBV6-5
TGTGCCAGCATGAGGACAGGCTACACCTACGAGCAGTACTTC
CASMRTGYTYEQYF
>TRBJ2-7|-|TRBD2|TRBV7-8
TGTGCCTCTGGGAGGGGACTAGCGGGCAAATTGTACGAGCAGTACTTC
CASGRGLAGKLYEQYF
>TRBJ1-5|-|TRBD1|TRBV5-1
TGCGCCAGCAGCCCCGGGACAGTTAATCAGCCCCAGCATTTT
CASSPGTVNQPQHF
>TRBJ1-5|-|-|TRBV19
TGTGCCAGTAGTATTGAGGGTTCGGGCAATCAGCCCCAGCATTTT
CASSIEGSGNQPQHF
>TRBJ2-5|-|TRBD2|TRBV5-4
TGTGCCAGCAGCTTGTGGCTGACTAGCGCCCAAGAGACCCAGTACTTC
CASSLWLTSAQETQYF
>TRBJ1-6|-|TRBD1|TRBV4-2
TGTGCCAGCACTCCCGGGACAGGGCCCCGAGGGTCACCCCTCCACTTT
CASTPGTGPRGSPLHF
>TRBJ2-2|-|-|TRBV27
TGTGCCAGCAAATGGCGGGGGCCCTCGAACACCGGGGAGCTGTTTTTT
CASKWRGPSNTGELFF
>TRBJ1-4|-|-|TRBV28
TGTGCCAGCAGTGATGGACAGACTCCCAATGAAAAACTGTTTTTT
CASSDGQTPNEKLFF
>TRBJ2-2|-|TRBD2|TRBV19
TGTGCCAGTAGGACCGGGACTAGAAACACCGGGGAGCTGTTTTTT
CASRTGTRNTGELFF
>TRBJ2-4|-|-|TRBV5-1
TGCGCCAGCAGCCCACTACCAGAAACCAAAAACATTCAGTACTTC
CASSPLPETKNIQYF
>TRBJ2-2|-|TRBD1|TRBV23-1
TGCGCCAGCAGTACCCGGGACAGGCGGCATTGGGAGCTGTTTTTT
CASSTRDRRHWELFF
>TRBJ1-2|many|TRBD1|TRBV10-3
TGTGCCATCAGTACCCAACAGGGGGCGAGTGGCTACACCTTC
CAISTQQGASGYTF
>TRBJ2-7|-|TRBD2|TRBV7-2
TGTGCCAGCAGCTTGGGACTCACTAGCGGGAGGGTCTACGAGCAGTACTTC
CASSLGLTSGRVYEQYF
>TRBJ2-1|-|-|TRBV28
TGTGCCAGCAGTTCTAGCATTGTCTACAATGAGCAGTTCTTC
CASSSSIVYNEQFF
>TRBJ1-2|-|-|TRBV9
TGTGCCAGCAGCGGACACAGGGTTTTGGATAAAGACTATGGCTACACCTTC
CASSGHRVLDKDYGYTF
>TRBJ2-2|few|TRBD1|TRBV6-4
TGTGCCAGCAGTGAACAGGGGGCGAGTACCGGGGAGCTGTTTTTT
CASSEQGASTGELFF
>TRBJ2-6|-|-|TRBV6-6
TGTGCCAGCAGCTACAGACAGTTTGGGGCCACGCCTGGGGCCAACGTCCTGACTTTC
CASSYRQFGATPGANVLTF
>TRBJ1-2|-|TRBD1|TRBV5-4
TGTGCCAGCAGCGCAGAGACAGGGGGCGGGGTTCGAGGCTACACCTTC
CASSAETGGGVRGYTF